What follows describes a single T cell receptor (beta chain). Antigen: not known. Deep-level running was used for the assay. Evenly divided among several immunoSEQ plates was the genomic DNA of each subset. Using immunoSEQ multiplex PCR, the repertoire was profiled, and TCRdb retains in-frame clones only, with some absent. This sample carries about half a million clones, 65% to 85% of them seen once, and the ten largest clones take roughly 13%. Looked up from germline, CDR1 is MDHEN and CDR2 is SYDVKM. The V end lost 3 bases, the J end lost 4 bases, and 12 bases lay between the germline ends. This CDR3 has 14 amino acids. The entry originates in a study of shared clonotypes between healthy human individuals. Study-wide findings and caveats: Researchers sampled only blood; tissue repertoires likely differ.

Donors, without exception, were Caucasian adults residing in Nashville, Tennessee. The gene calls are TRBV28 and TRBJ1-1; D might be TRBD1 (6 bases). The sample was PBMCs. This TCR was recovered from a woman aged 40 to 49 in good health. Some clones in this sample may be carry-over from other donors' samples. CDR3 protein: CASSFGQGSTEAFF. CDR3 DNA sequence: TGTGCCAGCAGTTTTGGCCAGGGGAGCACTGAAGCTTTCTTT.